The 23 T cell receptor beta chains presented below share a single source sample, sequenced in a study of blood T cell repertoires in COVID-19. Sequencing was performed with immunoSEQ multiplex PCR; in TCRdb, only in-frame clones are kept and a portion is missing. The sample carries approximately 160,000 clones, about three quarters recorded once. The sample was peripheral blood. The source is a man in his 70s with acute or convalescent COVID-19.

This clone was counted a few times. This chain joins TRBV25-1 and TRBJ1-3; unclear D gene. Germline V lookup: CDR1 MGHDK, CDR2 SYGVNS. The CDR3 totals 16 residues. The V and J ends lost 9 bases and 0 bases respectively, with 18 bases between them. CDR3 in amino acids: CASSLTGEGSGNTIYF. The CDR3 nucleotides are TGTGCCAGTTCCTTGACGGGCGAGGGCTCTGGAAACACCATATATTTT.

This clone has just one count. CDR3 region: CASSPARGMYNEQFF. The CDR3, as DNA: TGTGCCAGCAGCCCGGCGAGGGGGATGTACAATGAGCAGTTCTTC. V and J are TRBV6-5 and TRBJ2-1; maybe TRBD1 (6 bases). Per the germline V gene, CDR1 is MNHEY and CDR2 is SVGAGI. V was pared by 6 bases and J by 4 bases, with 16 bases between. This CDR3 has 15 amino acids.

The genes are TRBV7-9 and TRBJ2-5; a weak D match, TRBD2 (5 bases). This CDR3 region has 13 residues. The germline CDR1 and CDR2 sequences are SEHNR and FQNEAQ (reference sequence). The ends were cut back, 6 bases at V and 5 bases at J, with 13 bases in the middle. The CDR3 coding sequence is TGTGCCAGCAGTAGACTCGGGGAGGAGACCCAGTACTTC. Protein: CASSRLGEETQYF.

CDR3 nucleotide sequence: TGTGCCAGCAGCTTTGGAGGGGGCGGAATCTCTGGAAACACCATATATTTT. Its translation is CASSFGGGGISGNTIYF. The chain couples TRBV7-9 to TRBJ1-3; the match to TRBD1 covers 7 bases. Germline CDR1 reads SEHNR; CDR2 reads FQNEAQ (reference sequence). The CDR3 runs to 17 residues. V gave up 3 bases and J gave up 0 bases; unmatched junction bases: 8. The full variable domain, in which reference TRBV7-9 and TRBJ1-3 provide the parts outside the CDR3, is DTGVSQNPRHKITKRGQNVTFRCDPISEHNRLYWYRQTLGQGPEFLTYFQNEAQLEKSRLLSDRFSAERPKGSFSTLEIQRTEQGDSAMYLCASSFGGGGISGNTIYFGEGSWLTVV.

The chain recombines TRBV9 with TRBJ2-2; 8 nucleotides line up with TRBD2. Germline V gene data show CDR1 as SGDLS and CDR2 as YYNGEE. This CDR3 spans 15 amino acids. V trimming: 0 bases; J trimming: 3 bases; junction bases outside the gene matches: 1. CDR3 amino acids: CASSVVGGDTGELFF. DNA for the CDR3: TGTGCCAGCAGCGTAGTCGGGGGGGACACCGGGGAGCTGTTTTTT.

This clone occurred a few times. The chain couples TRBV6-5 to TRBJ2-7; the match to TRBD2 covers 7 bases. The CDR3 is 12 residues long. The junction had 4 bases not matched to a gene; V was cut back by 6 bases and J by 5 bases. Germline V gene sequence: CDR1 MNHEY, CDR2 SVGAGI. The CDR3 protein is CASRAAGDEQYF. The CDR3 nucleotides read TGTGCCAGCAGGGCCGCGGGGGACGAGCAGTACTTC.

The chain links TRBV7-8 to TRBJ2-7; 8 nucleotides line up with TRBD2. With 0 bases clipped from V and 5 bases from J, the junction kept 15 bases outside the gene matches. The CDR3 extends over 18 amino acids. CDR1 and CDR2 (germline): SGHVS, FQNEAQ. The CDR3 coding sequence is TGTGCCAGCAGCTTAGCGCCGGCAGGGCGGACTAGCATCCACGAGCAGTACTTC. This gives the protein CASSLAPAGRTSIHEQYF. The complete variable domain, with remaining parts taken from reference TRBV7-8 and TRBJ2-7, reads GAGVSQSPRYKVAKRGQDVALRCDPISGHVSLFWYQQALGQGPEFLTYFQNEAQLDKSGLPSDRFFAERPEGSVSTLKIQRTQQEDSAVYLCASSLAPAGRTSIHEQYFGPGTRLTVT.

The CDR3 nucleotides are TGTGCCAGCAGGCTCAGGGGGCGGGGGAACACCGGGGAGCTGTTTTTT. It specifies CASRLRGRGNTGELFF. J is TRBJ2-2 and V is TRBV2; 8 bases line up with TRBD1. Germline trimming cut 6 bases from V and 1 base from J; bases unmatched to any gene: 7. Per the germline V gene, CDR1 is SNHLY and CDR2 is FYNNEI. The CDR3 is 16 residues long. The whole variable domain, remainder taken from reference TRBV2 and TRBJ2-2, is EPEVTQTPSHQVTQMGQEVILRCVPISNHLYFYWYRQILGQKVEFLVSFYNNEISEKSEIFDDQFSVERPDGSNFTLKIRSTKLEDSAMYFCASRLRGRGNTGELFFGEGSRLTVL.

This chain links TRBV7-8 with TRBJ2-5, with 12 nucleotides matching TRBD1. Germline V lookup: CDR1 SGHVS, CDR2 FQNEAQ. The CDR3 runs to 16 residues. Trimming took 5 bases from V and 4 from J; bases not matched to a gene: 8. This CDR3 reads CASSGLRDRGLETQYF. CDR3 sequence (DNA): TGTGCCAGCAGCGGACTCCGGGACAGGGGGCTAGAGACCCAGTACTTC.

The chain combines TRBV7-2 with TRBJ2-7; D uncertain. Germline V CDR1 and CDR2: SGHTA, FQGNSA. The CDR3 is 14 amino acids. Deletions cut 1 base from V and 3 bases from J, with 10 bases between. The DNA of the CDR3 is TGTGCCAGCAGCTTAGGAGGTTCGGACTACGAGCAGTACTTC. Amino acid sequence: CASSLGGSDYEQYF.

The V gene is TRBV12-3 or TRBV12-4, the J gene TRBJ2-1; D unresolved. V was pared by 6 bases and J by 8 bases, with 8 bases between. The length of the CDR3 is 11 residues. The CDR3 nucleotides read TGTGCCAGCAGGCGACTCGATGAGCAGTTCTTC. Its translation is CASRRLDEQFF.

CDR3 DNA sequence: TGTGCCAGTAGTGGACGGGACAGCCTGAGCGATCAGCCCCAGCATTTT. Translating gives CASSGRDSLSDQPQHF. The chain uses TRBV19 and TRBJ1-5; 7 bases match TRBD1. Germline V lookup: CDR1 LNHDA, CDR2 SQIVND (reference sequence). CDR3 length equals 16 residues. Trimming cost V 5 bases and J 5 bases; bases outside gene matches: 12.

This chain uses TRBV11-2 with TRBJ2-7, with 7 bases fitting TRBD1. Losses at the gene ends were 1 base for V and 0 bases for J; bases not matched to a gene: 6. In germline, CDR1 is SGHAT, CDR2 FQNNGV. This CDR3 has 16 amino acids. CDR3 region: CASSLGPQGVSYEQYF. DNA for the CDR3: TGTGCCAGCAGCTTAGGGCCCCAGGGGGTCTCCTACGAGCAGTACTTC.

V gene TRBV7-6 combines with J gene TRBJ2-7; 9 bases fit TRBD1. The V gene's germline CDR1 is SGHVS and CDR2 FNYEAQ. Trimming took 5 bases from V and 3 from J; bases not matched to a gene: 5. This CDR3 comprises 14 residues. The DNA for the CDR3 is TGTGCCAGCAGCGTCACAGGGGGCGGCTACGAGCAGTACTTC. Amino acid sequence: CASSVTGGGYEQYF.

There are a few counts of this clone. The V and J genes are TRBV5-1 and TRBJ2-1; D is perhaps TRBD1 (5 bases). Per the germline V gene, CDR1 is SGHRS and CDR2 is YFSETQ. The V gene lost 2 bases and the J gene lost 3 bases, with 12 bases spanning the gap. The CDR3 covers 15 residues. CDR3 nucleotides: TGCGCCAGCAGCTTAACCTACGACAGCTACAATGAGCAGTTCTTC. Amino acids: CASSLTYDSYNEQFF.

The rearrangement links TRBV3-1 (or the pseudogene TRBV3-2) to TRBJ2-7; 9 nucleotides line up with TRBD2. The trim removed 4 bases at V and 2 bases at J, leaving 6 bases unmatched. Germline CDR1 reads LGHDT; CDR2 reads YNNKEL (reference sequence). The CDR3 length is 15 residues. The CDR3 nucleotides are TGTGCCAGCAGCCCGGAGGCTAGCGGGACCTACGAGCAGTACTTC. Its protein is CASSPEASGTYEQYF.

The gene calls are TRBV10-2 and TRBJ1-2, with D unclear. The V end lost 6 bases, the J end lost 7 bases, and 18 bases lay between the germline ends. Germline CDR1 reads WSHSY; CDR2 reads SAAADI. The CDR3 loop spans 14 amino acids. As DNA, the CDR3 is TGCGCCAGCAGCCACCCTTCGTCGGGGTCTGGCTACACCTTC. Residues: CASSHPSSGSGYTF.

This clone was detected once. Other nucleotide sequences from this sample produce the same CDR3. The DNA of the CDR3 is TGTGCCAGCAGTTCGCCCGGCGGGACTTACGAGCAGTACTTC. This sequence encodes CASSSPGGTYEQYF. The rearrangement links TRBV28 to TRBJ2-7, with D perhaps TRBD2 (6 bases). The germline V gene encodes CDR1 MDHEN and CDR2 SYDVKM. V lost 4 bases to trimming and J lost 4 bases, with 14 bases between them. The CDR3 spans 14 residues.

This chain uses TRBV5-1 with TRBJ2-7, with D possibly being TRBD2 (5 bases). The CDR3 spans 11 residues. The V end was cut by 4 bases, the J end by 5 bases, with 7 bases between. The germline gives CDR1 SGHRS, CDR2 YFSETQ. The CDR3 DNA is TGCGCCAGCAGCGGGGAGAACGAGCAGTACTTC. Encoded protein: CASSGENEQYF.

The chain carries TRBV7-2 and TRBJ2-1, with 10 bases fitting TRBD2. This CDR3 has 15 amino acids. V dropped 5 bases and J dropped 8; count of bases not matched to a gene: 9. The germline V gene encodes CDR1 SGHTA and CDR2 FQGNSA. The CDR3, as DNA: TGTGCCAGCAGCCCCTCTAGCGGGAGTTCGGATGAGCAGTTCTTC. Encoded protein: CASSPSSGSSDEQFF.

This chain connects TRBV5-6 to TRBJ2-3, with TRBD1 matching 7 bases. V gave up 4 bases and J gave up 2 bases; unmatched junction bases: 10. This CDR3 is built from 16 residues. CDR1 and CDR2 from the germline V gene are SGHDT and YYEEEE. The CDR3 region is CASSEQGRGVTDTQYF. Here the CDR3 DNA reads TGTGCCAGCAGCGAACAGGGGCGAGGGGTCACAGATACGCAGTATTTT. Drawing the rest from reference TRBV5-6 and TRBJ2-3, the complete variable domain is DAGVTQSPTHLIKTRGQQVTLRCSPKSGHDTVSWYQQALGQGPQFIFQYYEEEERQRGNFPDRFSGHQFPNYSSELNVNALLLGDSALYLCASSEQGRGVTDTQYFGPGTRLTVL.

The DNA for the CDR3 is TGTGCCAGAAGCACGACAGGGGACCTATGGAATTCACCCCTCCACTTT. Translating it yields CARSTTGDLWNSPLHF. The rearrangement joins TRBV5-3 to TRBJ1-6; 8 bases align to TRBD1. TRBV5-3 is given ORF status, its function remaining uncertain. CDR3 length: 16 amino acids. V lost 4 bases to trimming and J lost 7 bases; unmatched junction nucleotides: 10.

The rearrangement links TRBV14 to TRBJ2-1; a weak D match, TRBD1 (5 bases). Germline CDR1 is SGHDN and CDR2 is FVKESK. The length of the CDR3 is 15 residues. The V end lost 1 base, the J end lost 2 bases, and 9 bases lay between the germline ends. The CDR3 here is CASSQVAGPYNEQFF. CDR3 DNA sequence: TGTGCCAGCAGCCAAGTAGCAGGGCCCTACAATGAGCAGTTCTTC.